This T cell receptor beta chain was obtained from a study of blood T cell repertoires in COVID-19. Clones were sequenced by immunoSEQ multiplex PCR, and TCRdb holds only the in-frame ones, with some missing. Of under 500,000 clones listed, roughly 89% are singletons. Germline V lookup: CDR1 SGHRS, CDR2 YFSETQ. Germline trimming cut 8 bases from V and 1 base from J; bases unmatched to any gene: 4. The CDR3 spans 13 residues. Sample: peripheral blood. This sequence originates from a woman aged 25 to 39 with acute or convalescent COVID-19. The rearrangement links TRBV5-1 to TRBJ2-5; TRBD1 matches at 8 bases. CDR3 region: CASAGGPQETQYF. DNA of the CDR3: TGCGCCAGTGCAGGGGGCCCCCAAGAGACCCAGTACTTC.